The 5 T cell receptor beta chains in this list originate from one sample, sequenced in a study of identical twins. Each CDR3 protein gets one entry after TCRdb re-called the 5' RACE reads with MiXCR. This sample has roughly 1.6 million distinct CDR3 sequences; less than 35% occur once, and the top ten carry approximately 0.25%. The sample taken for sequencing was cord blood. These receptors were collected from a newborn girl in good health.

The chain carries TRBV10-2 and TRBJ2-3; TRBD2 matches at 8 bases. The CDR3 is 16 residues long. Germline values: CDR1 WSHSY, CDR2 SAAADI. Trimming cost V 2 bases and J 3 bases; bases outside gene matches: 7. DNA for the CDR3: TGCGCCAGCAGTGAGGGCCCGGGGGGGTTTACAGATACGCAGTATTTT. Protein product: CASSEGPGGFTDTQYF.

This chain connects TRBV20-1 to TRBJ2-1; the match to TRBD1 covers 10 bases. Trimming at V came to 3 bases and at J to 8 bases, leaving 10 bases not matched to a gene. Germline V lookup: CDR1 DFQATT, CDR2 SNEGSKA (reference sequence). This CDR3 has 15 amino acids. CDR3 sequence (DNA): TGCAGTGCTAGCCGACAGGGGGCCCCTTACGATGAGCAGTTCTTC. It codes for CSASRQGAPYDEQFF.

The count of this clonotype is one. A far larger clone lies a single base away; this is likely a read error. The chain has TRBV6-5 and TRBJ2-5; D tentatively fits TRBD1 or TRBD2 (5 bases each). The J call may be wrong; the DNA end is better matched by TRBJ2-7. The CDR3 has 13 residues. In germline, CDR1 is MNHEY, CDR2 SVGAGI. As DNA, the CDR3 is TGTGCCAGCAGCTTAGGGACCCTCTGCGAGCAGTACTTC. Its translation is CASSLGTLCEQYF.

This clonotype was counted a few times. CDR3 sequence (DNA): TGTGCCAGCAGCCCCCGGGCGAAGGAAAACATTCAGTACTTC. Its protein product is CASSPRAKENIQYF. This chain uses TRBV5-5 with TRBJ2-4; D is unresolved. This CDR3 spans 14 amino acids. The V end was cut by 4 bases, the J end by 5 bases, with 13 bases between. Per germline, CDR1 SGHKS and CDR2 YYEKEE (reference sequence).

This rearrangement joins TRBV29-1 to TRBJ1-1; the D is unclear. V was pared by 4 bases and J by 1 base, with 10 bases between. The CDR3 extends over 13 amino acids. CDR1 and CDR2 (germline): SQVTM, ANQGSEA. The chain's CDR3 is CSVAPGSNTEAFF. CDR3 nucleotides: TGCAGCGTTGCCCCGGGGTCGAACACTGAAGCTTTCTTT.